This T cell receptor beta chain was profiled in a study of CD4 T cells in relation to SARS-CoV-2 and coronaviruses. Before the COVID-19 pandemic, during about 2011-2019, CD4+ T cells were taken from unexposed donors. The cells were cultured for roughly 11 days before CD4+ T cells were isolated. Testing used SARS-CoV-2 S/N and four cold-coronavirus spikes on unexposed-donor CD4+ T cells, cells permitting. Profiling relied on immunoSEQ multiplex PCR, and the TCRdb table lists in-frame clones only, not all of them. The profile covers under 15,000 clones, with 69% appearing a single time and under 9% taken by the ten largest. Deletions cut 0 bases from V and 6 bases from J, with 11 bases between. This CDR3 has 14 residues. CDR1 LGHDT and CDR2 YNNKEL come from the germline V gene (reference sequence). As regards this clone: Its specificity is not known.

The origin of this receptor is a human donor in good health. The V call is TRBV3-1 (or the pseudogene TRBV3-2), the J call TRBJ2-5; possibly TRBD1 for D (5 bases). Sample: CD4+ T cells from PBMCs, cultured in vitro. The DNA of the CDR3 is TGTGCCAGCAGCCAAGAAGACAGTCGTAAGACCCAGTACTTC. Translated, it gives CASSQEDSRKTQYF.